The source of this TCR beta chain is a study of control samples from healthy donors and cancer patients. Looked up from germline, CDR1 is SGHAT and CDR2 is FQNNGV. The CDR3 is 13 residues long. Trimming removed 5 bases from V and 8 bases from J, with 15 bases in between. The repertoire was sequenced with immunoSEQ multiplex PCR; TCRdb's copy has only in-frame clones and lacks some. The table records about 80,000 clones, approximately 90% of them present only once. The sample was blood. This sequence joins TRBV11-2 and TRBJ1-2; D is unclear. The TCR comes from a woman between 50 and 59 years old in good health. The CDR3 loop is CASSLTGVVGYTF. CDR3 nucleotide sequence: TGTGCCAGCAGCCTTACTGGCGTTGTAGGCTACACCTTC.